The subject of this entry is one T cell receptor beta chain. Its antigen is not identified. The sample belongs to a study of T cell responses to AZD1222 COVID-19 vaccine. Findings and limits, study-wide: Clonal diversity may have been underestimated in mostly white British donors. Spike-specific TCR breadth rose after two AZD1222 doses, and depth rose as well. Epitopes outside B.1.351 and B.1.1.7 mutated regions reportedly drew nearly half of spike TCRs. Researchers took repertoire samples only after the peak T cell response had come.

Data came from immunoSEQ multiplex PCR; TCRdb stores just in-frame clones and leaves some out. The repertoire includes about 130,000 clones, 70% to 90% of them detected once, and about 8% sits in the top ten. CDR3 length: 17 residues. After removal of 5 bases from V and 5 bases from J, the junction contained 8 bases not matched to a gene. Germline CDR1 reads SGHTA; CDR2 reads FQGNSA. The receptor was isolated from an adult in good health. This specimen was peripheral blood, taken on day 0 of AZD1222 vaccination. This chain uses TRBV7-2 with TRBJ2-3, with 15 bases aligning to TRBD2. CDR3 DNA sequence: TGTGCCAGCAGCCGTTACTGGACTAGCGGGGGGGGAGATACGCAGTATTTT. This translates into CASSRYWTSGGGDTQYF.